A selection of T cell receptor beta chains follows, all from one sample in a study of T cells after yellow fever vaccination. Each CDR3 protein gets one entry after TCRdb re-called the 5' RACE reads with MiXCR. The repertoire includes hundreds of thousands of distinct CDR3 sequences, 15% to 20% of them detected once, and 14% sits in the top ten. The starting material was PBMCs, obtained 15 days after the yellow fever booster vaccination. Receptors were obtained from a man aged 25 to 40 who received the YFV17D yellow fever vaccine. Each CDR3 is given with its conserved first and last residue. Each record gives: J gene, V gene, D gene, clone size, CDR3 length, CDR3 DNA, CDR3 protein. D genes are given only for firm matches. Only some rows state a clone size, as once, few, many or a class for expanded clones.

TRBJ2-3 TRBV4-3 . . 15 TGCGCCAGCAGCCAAGTTCGGACCGATACAGATACGCAGTATTTT CASSQVRTDTDTQYF
TRBJ1-3 TRBV7-2 . few 15 TGTGCCAGCAGCTTAGTTCCAGGTGAAGGAAACACCATATATTTT CASSLVPGEGNTIYF
TRBJ2-2 TRBV30 . few 13 TGTGCCTGGAGGTCTCAGGGGACCGGGGAGCTGTTTTTT CAWRSQGTGELFF
TRBJ2-7 TRBV20-1 . . 13 TGCAGTGCTAGGGGATCTATATCCTACGAGCAGTACTTC CSARGSISYEQYF
TRBJ2-1 TRBV28 TRBD2 once 13 TGTGCCAGCGGATTAGCGGGAGACAATGAGCAGTTCTTC CASGLAGDNEQFF
TRBJ2-3 TRBV2 TRBD1 . 14 TGTGCCAGCCGCCTGGGACAGCAAACAGATACGCAGTATTTT CASRLGQQTDTQYF
TRBJ2-7 TRBV10-3 TRBD2 . 17 TGTGCCATCAGTGGGGGCTCGGGAGCGGGAGGGGCCTACGAGCAGTACTTC CAISGGSGAGGAYEQYF
TRBJ2-7 TRBV28 . . 14 TGTGCCAGCGCCGTGTTGGGGGTTAGCTACGAGCAGTACTTC CASAVLGVSYEQYF
TRBJ2-1 TRBV15 . . 15 TGTGCCACCTGCTCAGCAGGACGGATCTACAATGAGCAGTTCTTC CATCSAGRIYNEQFF
TRBJ2-1 TRBV7-9 . few 11 TGTGCCAGCAGCTTATCCCGGGCGGAGTTCTTC CASSLSRAEFF
TRBJ2-7 TRBV20-1 . . 17 TGCAGTGCTAGAGAATCGGACACCCGATTCGCTGGGAACGAGCAGTACTTC CSARESDTRFAGNEQYF
TRBJ2-7 TRBV11-2 . . 15 TGTGCCAGCAGCTTAGGTGGCGCGGGGTCCTACGAGCAGTACTTC CASSLGGAGSYEQYF
TRBJ2-1 TRBV7-2 TRBD2 once 15 TGTGCCAGCAGCTTAGCCAGCGGGGGGAGGATGGAGCAGTTCTTC CASSLASGGRMEQFF
TRBJ2-3 TRBV7-9 TRBD2 few 16 TGTGCCAGCAGCTTCTTAGCGGGAGGACAACGGGATACGCAGTATTTT CASSFLAGGQRDTQYF
TRBJ2-3 TRBV18 . once 14 TGTGCCAGCTCACCAGGGACACCAACACCAGCGCAGTATTTT CASSPGTPTPAQYF
TRBJ1-2 TRBV20-1 . . 14 TGCAGTGCTAGAGACGGTTGGGGACTAGGAGGCTACACCTTC CSARDGWGLGGYTF
TRBJ2-7 TRBV6-5 TRBD2 . 16 TGTGCCAGCAGTCAGATTACCGGGACTAGCGCCAGCGAGCAGTACTTC CASSQITGTSASEQYF
TRBJ2-7 TRBV5-4 TRBD2 . 15 TGTGCCAGCAGCTTAAAAGCGGGAGCATCCTACGAGCAGTACTTC CASSLKAGASYEQYF
TRBJ2-7 TRBV9 . . 14 TGTGCCAGCAGCGGTCCCATGGGAAACTACGAGCAGTACTTC CASSGPMGNYEQYF
TRBJ1-3 TRBV28 . . 14 TGTGCCAGCACCGTGGCAGGGGCTGGAAACACCATATATTTT CASTVAGAGNTIYF
TRBJ1-4 TRBV3-1 . . 15 TGTGCCAGCAGTCCTAATACAGGAGTAAATGAAAAACTGTTTTTT CASSPNTGVNEKLFF
TRBJ2-7 TRBV29-1 . few 13 TGCAGCGTTGATGTCCCGGGGGCCTACGAGCAGTACTTC CSVDVPGAYEQYF
TRBJ1-1 TRBV9 TRBD1 . 14 TGTGCCAGCAGCACCGGACAGGGGGGTAGTGAAGCTTTCTTT CASSTGQGGSEAFF
TRBJ2-2 TRBV12-3/TRBV12-4 TRBD1 few 16 TGTGCCAGCACCCCCCCCCAGGGGGAGAACACCGGGGAGCTGTTTTTT CASTPPQGENTGELFF
TRBJ2-7 TRBV20-1 TRBD2 . 12 TGCAGTGCTGGGGGGGGTCGCTATGGGCAGTACTTC CSAGGGRYGQYF
TRBJ2-7 TRBV4-2 TRBD2 . 17 TGTGCCAGCAGCCGACAATTAGCGGGAGATAAATCCTACGAGCAGTACTTC CASSRQLAGDKSYEQYF
TRBJ2-1 TRBV20-1 . once 12 TGCAGTGCCACCCCGACGTACAATGAGCAGTTCTTC CSATPTYNEQFF